This record covers a single T cell receptor (beta chain). The specificity of this receptor is unknown. A read error may account for a junction end that differs from germline. Library creation used PCR. Reads for this sample came from an Illumina HiSeq 4000. High-throughput sequencing was used to profile the TCR beta-chain CDR3 region of each patient. Per the source publication's procedure: The researchers built a classifier to tell apart papillary thyroid cancer patients with distant metastasis, based on CDR3 differences among clinicopathological groups. To measure repertoire diversity the researchers used the Shannon index, while the Morisita-Horn index served to gauge how similar the tumor and blood repertoires were. TCRdb reprocessed the public reads (quality trimming at Q25 with fastp, clone calling with MiXCR) and kept in-frame beta chains. Here the V and J calls rest on TCRdb's processing, not on the authors' analysis. This sample holds 25,000 to 35,000 clones; under 20% were observed only once. 4.7% of the sample comes from the top ten.

Before undergoing thyroid surgery, none of the patients had been given any kind of treatment. Using T-cell receptor beta sequencing, the researchers looked back retrospectively at clinical samples from patients, gathered between about 2012 and 2019. These data originate in a study of metastatic and nonmetastatic thyroid tumors (dated by TCRdb to between 2020 and 2021). With regard to the full study: For patients with malignant and with benign thyroid disease, the researchers compared repertoires between peripheral blood samples and tumor or nodule tissue samples. The investigation overall reported the following: TCR beta diversity was reported as significantly higher in malignant tumors than in benign nodules, in both blood and tumor samples.

CDR1 MNHNS and CDR2 SASEGT are derived from the germline V gene. Inclusive of the bounding cysteine and phenylalanine, the CDR3 is 15 residues long. The DNA shown is the 45-base CDR3, in frame from base 1. This sequence originates from a female donor with papillary thyroid cancer or a benign thyroid nodule (not recorded which). Some clones in this sample may be carry-over from other donors' samples. The source material was blood. This sequence uses TRBV6-1 and TRBJ1-5, and TRBD1 aligns with 8 junction nucleotides. The sequenced DNA: TGTGGCCGCACGGAATGGGGCACAGGGGGGGGGCCCCAACATTTT. It translates to CGRTEWGTGGGPQHF.